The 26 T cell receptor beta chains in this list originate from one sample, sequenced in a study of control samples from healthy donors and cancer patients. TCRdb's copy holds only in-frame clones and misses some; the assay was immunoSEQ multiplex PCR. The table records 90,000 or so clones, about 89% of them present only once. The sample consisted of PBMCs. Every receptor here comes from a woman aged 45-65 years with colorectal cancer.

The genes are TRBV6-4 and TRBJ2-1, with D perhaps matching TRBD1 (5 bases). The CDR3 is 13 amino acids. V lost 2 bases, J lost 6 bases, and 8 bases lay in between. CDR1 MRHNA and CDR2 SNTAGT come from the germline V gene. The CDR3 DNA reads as TGTGCCAGCAGTGACACGGACACCAATGAGCAGTTCTTC. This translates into CASSDTDTNEQFF.

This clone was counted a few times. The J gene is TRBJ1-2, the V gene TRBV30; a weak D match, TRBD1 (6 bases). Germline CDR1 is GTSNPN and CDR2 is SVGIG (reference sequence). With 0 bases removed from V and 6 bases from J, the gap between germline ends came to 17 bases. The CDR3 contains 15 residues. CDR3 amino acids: CAWSVSETGSDGYTF. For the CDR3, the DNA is TGTGCCTGGAGTGTATCAGAGACAGGCTCTGATGGCTACACCTTC. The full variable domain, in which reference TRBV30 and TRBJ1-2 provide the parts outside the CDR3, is SQTIHQWPATLVQPVGSPLSLECTVEGTSNPNLYWYRQAAGRGLQLLFYSVGIGQISSEVPQNLSASRPQDRQFILSSKKLLLSDSGFYLCAWSVSETGSDGYTFGSGTRLTVV.

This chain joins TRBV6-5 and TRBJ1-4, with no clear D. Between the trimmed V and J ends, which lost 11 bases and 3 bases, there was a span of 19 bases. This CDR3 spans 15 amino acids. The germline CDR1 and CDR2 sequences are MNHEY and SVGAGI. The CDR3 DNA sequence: TGTGCCTGCAAGACCATCAATGGGGCTAATGAAAAACTGTTTTTT. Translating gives CACKTINGANEKLFF.

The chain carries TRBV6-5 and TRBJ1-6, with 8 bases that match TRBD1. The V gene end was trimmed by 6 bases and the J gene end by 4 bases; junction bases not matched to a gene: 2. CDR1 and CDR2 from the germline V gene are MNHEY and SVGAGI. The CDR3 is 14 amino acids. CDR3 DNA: TGTGCCAGCAGGACAGGGGAATATAATTCACCCCTCCACTTT. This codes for CASRTGEYNSPLHF.

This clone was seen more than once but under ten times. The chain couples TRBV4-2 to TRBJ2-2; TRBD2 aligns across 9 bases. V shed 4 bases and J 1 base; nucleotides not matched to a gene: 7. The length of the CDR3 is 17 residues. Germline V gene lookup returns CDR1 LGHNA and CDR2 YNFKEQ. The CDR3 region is CASSPGLANGNTGELFF. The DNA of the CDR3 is TGTGCCAGCAGCCCAGGACTAGCGAACGGGAACACCGGGGAGCTGTTTTTT.

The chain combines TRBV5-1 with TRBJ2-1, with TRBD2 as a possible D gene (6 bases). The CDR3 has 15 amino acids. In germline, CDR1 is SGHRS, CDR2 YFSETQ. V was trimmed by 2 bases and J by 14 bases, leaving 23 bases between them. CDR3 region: CASSFAGTAQEREFF. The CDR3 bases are TGCGCCAGCAGCTTCGCGGGGACGGCCCAGGAACGGGAGTTCTTC.

The CDR3 protein is CASSIAGALSSPLHF. The CDR3 region has the DNA TGTGCCAGTAGTATAGCAGGGGCCCTATCGTCACCCCTCCACTTT. This chain links TRBV19 with TRBJ1-6; perhaps TRBD1 as D (6 bases). Trimming shortened V by 1 base and J by 10 bases, and 14 bases separated the two germline ends. This CDR3 is 15 amino acids long. CDR1 is LNHDA, CDR2 SQIVND, per germline (reference sequence).

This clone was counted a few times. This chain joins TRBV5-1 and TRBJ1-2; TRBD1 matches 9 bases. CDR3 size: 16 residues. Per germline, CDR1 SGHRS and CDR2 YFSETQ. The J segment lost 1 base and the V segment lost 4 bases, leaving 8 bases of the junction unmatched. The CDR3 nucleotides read TGCGCCAGCAGCAAGGGACAGGGTGAGGGTAACTATGGCTACACCTTC. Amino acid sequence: CASSKGQGEGNYGYTF.

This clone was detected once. CDR3 DNA sequence: TGCGCCAGCAGCGACGAAGGCGGGGAGCTGTTTTTT. This translates into CASSDEGGELFF. This chain connects TRBV5-1 to TRBJ2-2; D is unclear. Between the trimmed V and J ends, which lost 4 bases and 7 bases, there was a span of 8 bases. Looked up from germline, CDR1 is SGHRS and CDR2 is YFSETQ. This CDR3 has 12 amino acids.

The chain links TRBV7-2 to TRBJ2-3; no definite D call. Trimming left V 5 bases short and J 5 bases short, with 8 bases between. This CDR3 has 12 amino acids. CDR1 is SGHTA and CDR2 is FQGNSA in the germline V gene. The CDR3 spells CASSARRDTQYF. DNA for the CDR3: TGTGCCAGCAGCGCGAGAAGAGATACGCAGTATTTT.

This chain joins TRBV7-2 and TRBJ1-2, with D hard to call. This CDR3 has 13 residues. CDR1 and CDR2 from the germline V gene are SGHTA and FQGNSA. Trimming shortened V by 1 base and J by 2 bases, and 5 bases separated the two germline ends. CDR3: CASSLEGNYGYTF. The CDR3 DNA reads TGTGCCAGCAGCTTAGAGGGAAACTATGGCTACACCTTC.

CDR3 region: CSVGTDYGYTF. For the CDR3, the DNA is TGCAGCGTAGGGACGGACTATGGCTACACCTTC. The chain joins TRBV29-1 to TRBJ1-2; maybe TRBD1 (5 bases). The V gene lost 6 bases and the J gene lost 3 bases, with 8 bases spanning the gap. The CDR3 is made up of 11 amino acids. The germline V gene has CDR1 SQVTM and CDR2 ANQGSEA.

The CDR3 here is CASSLGTGASGNTIYF. In DNA form, the CDR3 reads TGCGCCAGCAGCTTGGGTACAGGAGCCTCTGGAAACACCATATATTTT. The V call is TRBV5-1, the J call TRBJ1-3; perhaps TRBD1 as D (5 bases). V was shortened by 0 bases and J by 0 bases, with 10 bases between the two germline ends. This CDR3 comprises 16 residues. Germline V CDR1 and CDR2: SGHRS, YFSETQ.

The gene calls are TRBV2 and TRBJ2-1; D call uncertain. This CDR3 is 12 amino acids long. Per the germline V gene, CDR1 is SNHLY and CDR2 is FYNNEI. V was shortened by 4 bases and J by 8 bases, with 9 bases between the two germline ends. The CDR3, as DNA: TGTGCCAGCAGTGGGCCCCAGTATGAGCAGTTCTTC. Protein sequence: CASSGPQYEQFF.

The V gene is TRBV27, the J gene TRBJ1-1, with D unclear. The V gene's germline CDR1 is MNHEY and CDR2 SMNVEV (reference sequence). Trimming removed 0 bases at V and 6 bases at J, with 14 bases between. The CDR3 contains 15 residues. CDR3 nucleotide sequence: TGTGCCAGCAGTTTATCTGGGTCCCTTTTGGCTGAAGCTTTCTTT. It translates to CASSLSGSLLAEAFF.

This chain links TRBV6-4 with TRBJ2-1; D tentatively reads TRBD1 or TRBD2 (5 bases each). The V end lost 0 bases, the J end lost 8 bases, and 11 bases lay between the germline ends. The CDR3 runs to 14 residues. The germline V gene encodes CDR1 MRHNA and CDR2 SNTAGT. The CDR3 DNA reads TGTGCCAGCAGTGACTCGACGCAGGGAGATGAGCAGTTCTTC. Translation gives CASSDSTQGDEQFF.

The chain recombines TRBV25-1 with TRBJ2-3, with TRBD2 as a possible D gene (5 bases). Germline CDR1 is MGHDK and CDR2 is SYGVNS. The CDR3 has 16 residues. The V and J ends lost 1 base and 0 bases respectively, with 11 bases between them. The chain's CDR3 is CASSELRGRSTDTQYF. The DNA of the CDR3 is TGTGCCAGCAGTGAATTAAGAGGGCGTAGCACAGATACGCAGTATTTT.

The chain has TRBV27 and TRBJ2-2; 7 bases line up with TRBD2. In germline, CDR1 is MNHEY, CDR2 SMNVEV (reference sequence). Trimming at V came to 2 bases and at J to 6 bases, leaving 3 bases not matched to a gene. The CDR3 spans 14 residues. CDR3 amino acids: CASSLGGEAGELFF. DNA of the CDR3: TGTGCCAGCAGTTTAGGGGGGGAGGCCGGGGAGCTGTTTTTT.

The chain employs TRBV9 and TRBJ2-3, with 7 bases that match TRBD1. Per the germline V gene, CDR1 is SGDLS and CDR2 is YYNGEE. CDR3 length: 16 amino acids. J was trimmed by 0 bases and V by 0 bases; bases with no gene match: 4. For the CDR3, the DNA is TGTGCCAGCAGCGTAGAGTCAGGGGGAAGCACAGATACGCAGTATTTT. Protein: CASSVESGGSTDTQYF.

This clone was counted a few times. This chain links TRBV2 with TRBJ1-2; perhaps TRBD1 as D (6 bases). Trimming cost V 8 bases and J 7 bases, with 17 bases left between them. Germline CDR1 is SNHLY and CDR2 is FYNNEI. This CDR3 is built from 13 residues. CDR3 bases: TGTGCCAGCTCACCGGGACATAGGTTTGGCTACACCTTC. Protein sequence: CASSPGHRFGYTF.

The CDR3 here is CASSFSSGGANEQFF. The CDR3 DNA is TGTGCCAGCAGTTTTTCCAGCGGGGGGGCCAATGAGCAGTTCTTC. The J gene is TRBJ2-1, the V gene TRBV28, with 10 positions matching TRBD2. The ends lost 3 bases at V and 6 bases at J; junction bases unmatched: 5. Germline-derived CDR1 and CDR2 are MDHEN and SYDVKM. The CDR3 covers 15 residues.

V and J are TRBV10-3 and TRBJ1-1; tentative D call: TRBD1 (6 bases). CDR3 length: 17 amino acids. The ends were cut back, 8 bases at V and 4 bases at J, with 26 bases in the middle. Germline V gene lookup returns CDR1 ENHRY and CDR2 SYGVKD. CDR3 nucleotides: TGTGCCATCCGGACCCACAGGGTAGACTTTTCGGGCACTGAAGCTTTCTTT. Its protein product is CAIRTHRVDFSGTEAFF.

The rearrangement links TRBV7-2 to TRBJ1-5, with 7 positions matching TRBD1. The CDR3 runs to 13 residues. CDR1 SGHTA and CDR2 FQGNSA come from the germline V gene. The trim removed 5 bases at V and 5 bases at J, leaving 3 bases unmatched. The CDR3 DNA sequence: TGTGCCAGCAGCCTCACAGGGGATCAGCCCCAGCATTTT. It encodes CASSLTGDQPQHF.

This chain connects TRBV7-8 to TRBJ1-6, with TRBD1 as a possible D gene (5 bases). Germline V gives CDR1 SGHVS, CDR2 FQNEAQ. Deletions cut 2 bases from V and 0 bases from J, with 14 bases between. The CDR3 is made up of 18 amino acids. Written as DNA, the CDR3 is TGTGCCAGCAGCTTATTTTCGGGGGGTAGCTCCTATAATTCACCCCTCCACTTT. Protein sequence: CASSLFSGGSSYNSPLHF.

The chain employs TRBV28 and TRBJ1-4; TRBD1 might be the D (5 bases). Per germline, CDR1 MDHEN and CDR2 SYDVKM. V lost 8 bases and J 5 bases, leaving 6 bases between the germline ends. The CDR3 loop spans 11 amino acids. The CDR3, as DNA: TGTGCCAGCGGGGGAAATGAAAAACTGTTTTTT. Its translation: CASGGNEKLFF.

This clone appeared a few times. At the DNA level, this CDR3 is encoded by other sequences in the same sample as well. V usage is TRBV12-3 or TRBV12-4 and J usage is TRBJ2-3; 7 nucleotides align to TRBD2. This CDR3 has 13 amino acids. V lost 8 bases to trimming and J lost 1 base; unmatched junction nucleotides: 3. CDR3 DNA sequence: TGTGCCAGCCGAAGCGGGGGCACAGATACGCAGTATTTT. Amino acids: CASRSGGTDTQYF.